This note documents a single TCR beta chain sequence. Antigen: not known. These data originate in a study of radiation and T cells in renal cell carcinoma. The wider study: Nephrectomy followed 15 Gy stereotactic body radiation by 4 weeks. Findings and limits, study-wide: From baseline, blood top tumor clonotypes peaked at 2 weeks post-radiation.

Only in-frame clones appear in the TCRdb table, and some are missing; sequencing was by immunoSEQ multiplex PCR. This sample yields 150,000 or so clones, of which about nine tenths are seen a single time; 3.5% to 5% belongs to the top ten. Stated time point: baseline pretreatment blood. This sample's treatment: 15 Gy SBRT to primary tumor, nephrectomy 4 weeks later. The patient's renal cell carcinoma had clear cell pathology. Trimming cost V 3 bases and J 2 bases; bases outside gene matches: 7. This CDR3 region has 15 residues. Looked up from germline, CDR1 is MNHEY and CDR2 is SMNVEV (reference sequence).

Material: blood, obtained from a patient whose treatment included radiotherapy and nephrectomy. The chain has TRBV27 and TRBJ2-7, with 7 bases aligning to TRBD1. The receptor's source is a woman in her seventies with renal cell carcinoma. DNA of the CDR3: TGTGCCAGCAGTTTGTTAGGGACAGCGACCTACGAGCAGTACTTC. Protein sequence: CASSLLGTATYEQYF.